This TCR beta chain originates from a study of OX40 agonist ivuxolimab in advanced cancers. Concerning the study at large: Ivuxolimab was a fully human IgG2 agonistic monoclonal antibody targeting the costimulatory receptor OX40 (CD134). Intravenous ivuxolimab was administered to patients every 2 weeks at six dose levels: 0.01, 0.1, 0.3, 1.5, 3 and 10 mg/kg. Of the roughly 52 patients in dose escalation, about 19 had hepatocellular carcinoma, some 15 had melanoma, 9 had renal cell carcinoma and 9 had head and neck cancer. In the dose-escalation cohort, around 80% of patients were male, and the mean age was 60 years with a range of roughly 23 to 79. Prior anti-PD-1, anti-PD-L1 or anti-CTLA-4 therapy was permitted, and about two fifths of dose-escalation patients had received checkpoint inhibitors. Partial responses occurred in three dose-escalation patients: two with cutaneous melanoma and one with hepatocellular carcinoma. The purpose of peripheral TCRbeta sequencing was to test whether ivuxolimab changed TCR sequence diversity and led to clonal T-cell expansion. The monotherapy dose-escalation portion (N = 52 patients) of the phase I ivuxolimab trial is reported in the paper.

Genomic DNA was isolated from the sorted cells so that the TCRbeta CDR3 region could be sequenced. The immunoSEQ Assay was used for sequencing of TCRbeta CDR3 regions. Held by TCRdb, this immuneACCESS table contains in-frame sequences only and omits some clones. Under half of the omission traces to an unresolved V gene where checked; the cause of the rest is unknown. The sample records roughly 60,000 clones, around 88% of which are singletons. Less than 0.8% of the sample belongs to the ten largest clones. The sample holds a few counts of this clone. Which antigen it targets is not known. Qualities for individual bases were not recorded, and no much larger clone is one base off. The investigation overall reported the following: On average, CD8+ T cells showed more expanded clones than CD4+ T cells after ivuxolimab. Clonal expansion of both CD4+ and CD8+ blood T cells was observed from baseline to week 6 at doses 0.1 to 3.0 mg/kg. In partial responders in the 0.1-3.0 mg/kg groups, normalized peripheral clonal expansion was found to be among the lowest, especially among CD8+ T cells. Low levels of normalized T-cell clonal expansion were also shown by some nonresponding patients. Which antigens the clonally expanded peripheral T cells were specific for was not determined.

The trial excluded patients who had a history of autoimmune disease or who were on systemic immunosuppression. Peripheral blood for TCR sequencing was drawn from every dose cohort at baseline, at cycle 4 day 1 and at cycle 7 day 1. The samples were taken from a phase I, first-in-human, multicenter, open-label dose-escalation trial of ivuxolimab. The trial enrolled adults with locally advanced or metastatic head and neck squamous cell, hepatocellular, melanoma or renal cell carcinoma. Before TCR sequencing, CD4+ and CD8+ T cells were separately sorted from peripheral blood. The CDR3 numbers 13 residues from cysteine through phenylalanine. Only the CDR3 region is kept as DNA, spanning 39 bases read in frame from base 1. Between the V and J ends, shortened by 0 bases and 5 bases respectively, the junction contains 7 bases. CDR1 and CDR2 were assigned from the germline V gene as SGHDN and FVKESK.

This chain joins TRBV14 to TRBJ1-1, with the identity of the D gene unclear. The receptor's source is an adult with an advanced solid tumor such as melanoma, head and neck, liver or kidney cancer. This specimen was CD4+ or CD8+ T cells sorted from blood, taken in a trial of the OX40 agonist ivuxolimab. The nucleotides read TGTGCCAGCAGCCAAGAAAGGTTAACTGAAGCTTTCTTT. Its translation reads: CASSQERLTEAFF.